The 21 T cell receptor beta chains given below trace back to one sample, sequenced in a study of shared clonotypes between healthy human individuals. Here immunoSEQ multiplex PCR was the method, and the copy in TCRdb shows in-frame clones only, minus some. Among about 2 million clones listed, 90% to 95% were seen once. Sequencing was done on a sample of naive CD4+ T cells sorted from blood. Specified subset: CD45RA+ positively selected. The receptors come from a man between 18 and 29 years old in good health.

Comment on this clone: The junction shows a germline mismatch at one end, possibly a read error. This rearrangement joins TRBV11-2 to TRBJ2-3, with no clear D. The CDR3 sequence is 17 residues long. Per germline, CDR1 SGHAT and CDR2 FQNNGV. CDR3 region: CACSLEAFVRATDTQYF. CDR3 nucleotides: TGTGCCTGCAGCTTAGAAGCTTTCGTGAGAGCCACAGATACGCAGTATTTT.

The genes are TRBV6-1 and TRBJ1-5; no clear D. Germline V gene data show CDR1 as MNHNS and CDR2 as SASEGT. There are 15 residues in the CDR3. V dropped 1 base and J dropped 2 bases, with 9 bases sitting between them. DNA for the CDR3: TGTGCCAGCAGTGAAGTGGGGTCAGGCAATCAGCCCCAGCATTTT. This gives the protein CASSEVGSGNQPQHF.

This chain's CDR3 is CASSRDRPGETQYF. The CDR3 DNA reads as TGCGCCAGCAGTAGGGACAGGCCCGGGGAGACCCAGTACTTC. The rearrangement links TRBV5-1 to TRBJ2-5; 8 nucleotides match TRBD1. V shed 5 bases, J shed 5 bases, and the junction held 8 bases outside the gene matches. This CDR3 has 14 residues. Germline V gives CDR1 SGHRS, CDR2 YFSETQ.

CDR3 region: CASSQALWDIELFF. For the CDR3, the DNA is TGCGCCAGCAGCCAAGCTCTTTGGGACATTGAGCTGTTTTTT. The J gene is TRBJ2-2, the V gene TRBV4-3; D is perhaps TRBD1 (6 bases). V gave up 1 base and J gave up 11 bases, with 14 bases separating them. The CDR3 totals 14 residues. Germline V gene lookup returns CDR1 LGHNA and CDR2 YSLEER.

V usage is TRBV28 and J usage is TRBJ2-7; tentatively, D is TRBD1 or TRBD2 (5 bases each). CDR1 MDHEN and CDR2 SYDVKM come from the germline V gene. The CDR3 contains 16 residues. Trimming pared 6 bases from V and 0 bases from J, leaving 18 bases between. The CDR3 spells CASSRMGRDPSYEQYF. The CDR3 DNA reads TGTGCCAGCAGCCGGATGGGACGGGACCCCTCCTACGAGCAGTACTTC.

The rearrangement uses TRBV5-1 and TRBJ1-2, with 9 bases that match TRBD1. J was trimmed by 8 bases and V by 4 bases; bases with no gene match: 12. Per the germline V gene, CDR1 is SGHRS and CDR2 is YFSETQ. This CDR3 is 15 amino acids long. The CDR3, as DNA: TGCGCCAGCAGCCCCAACCCGGGACAGGGATCCGGCTACACCTTC. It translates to CASSPNPGQGSGYTF.

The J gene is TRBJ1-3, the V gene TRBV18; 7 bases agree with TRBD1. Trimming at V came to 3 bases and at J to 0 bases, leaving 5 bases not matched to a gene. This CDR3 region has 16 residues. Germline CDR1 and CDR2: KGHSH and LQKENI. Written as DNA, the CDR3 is TGTGCCAGCTCACCGAAGACAGGGACCTCTGGAAACACCATATATTTT. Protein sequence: CASSPKTGTSGNTIYF.

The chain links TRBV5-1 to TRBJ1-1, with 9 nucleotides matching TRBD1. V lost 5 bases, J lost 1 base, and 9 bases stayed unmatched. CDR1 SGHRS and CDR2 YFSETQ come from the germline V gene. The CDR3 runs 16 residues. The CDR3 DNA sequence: TGCGCCAGCAGTTTGACAGGGGGGCGACAGAACACTGAAGCTTTCTTT. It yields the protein CASSLTGGRQNTEAFF.

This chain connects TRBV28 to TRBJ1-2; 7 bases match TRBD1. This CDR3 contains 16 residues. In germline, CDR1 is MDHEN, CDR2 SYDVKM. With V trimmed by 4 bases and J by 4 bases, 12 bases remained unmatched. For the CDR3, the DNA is TGTGCCAGCAGTTCCCCAAGTAAGGGGGCCCTCTATGGCTACACCTTC. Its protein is CASSSPSKGALYGYTF.

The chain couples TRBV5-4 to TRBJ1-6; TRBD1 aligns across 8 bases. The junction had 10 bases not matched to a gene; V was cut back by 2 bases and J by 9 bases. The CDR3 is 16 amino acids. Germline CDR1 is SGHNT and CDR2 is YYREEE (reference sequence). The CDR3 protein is CASSFAGGGLISPLHF. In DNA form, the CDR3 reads TGTGCCAGCAGCTTCGCAGGGGGCGGATTAATTTCACCCCTCCACTTT.

The CDR3 protein is CASSIRGRTGANVLTF. CDR3 coding DNA: TGTGCCAGTAGTATCCGTGGGCGTACTGGGGCCAACGTCCTGACTTTC. J is TRBJ2-6 and V is TRBV19; D is uncertain. CDR3 length: 16 residues. Germline V gives CDR1 LNHDA, CDR2 SQIVND (reference sequence). V lost 3 bases to trimming and J lost 2 bases, with 11 bases between them. The complete variable domain, with remaining parts taken from reference TRBV19 and TRBJ2-6, reads DGGITQSPKYLFRKEGQNVTLSCEQNLNHDAMYWYRQDPGQGLRLIYYSQIVNDFQKGDIAEGYSVSREKKESFPLTVTSAQKNPTAFYLCASSIRGRTGANVLTFGAGSRLTVL.

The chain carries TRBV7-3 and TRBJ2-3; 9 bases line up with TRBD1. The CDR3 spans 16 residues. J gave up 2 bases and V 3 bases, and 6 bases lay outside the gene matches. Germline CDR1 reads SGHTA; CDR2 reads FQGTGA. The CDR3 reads CASSFHGTGNTDTQYF. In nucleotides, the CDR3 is TGTGCCAGCAGCTTTCATGGGACAGGGAACACAGATACGCAGTATTTT.

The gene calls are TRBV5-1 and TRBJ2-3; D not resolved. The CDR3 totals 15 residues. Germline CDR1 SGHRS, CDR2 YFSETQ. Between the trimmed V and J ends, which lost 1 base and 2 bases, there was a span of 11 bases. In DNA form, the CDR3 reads TGCGCCAGCAGCTTGCGGGCACAGTACACAGATACGCAGTATTTT. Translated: CASSLRAQYTDTQYF.

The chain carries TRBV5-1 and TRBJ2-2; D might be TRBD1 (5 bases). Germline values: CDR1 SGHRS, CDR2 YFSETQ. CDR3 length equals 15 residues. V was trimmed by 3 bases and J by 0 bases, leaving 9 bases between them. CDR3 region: CASSSRQSNTGELFF. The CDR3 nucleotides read TGCGCCAGCAGCTCAAGACAGTCGAACACCGGGGAGCTGTTTTTT.

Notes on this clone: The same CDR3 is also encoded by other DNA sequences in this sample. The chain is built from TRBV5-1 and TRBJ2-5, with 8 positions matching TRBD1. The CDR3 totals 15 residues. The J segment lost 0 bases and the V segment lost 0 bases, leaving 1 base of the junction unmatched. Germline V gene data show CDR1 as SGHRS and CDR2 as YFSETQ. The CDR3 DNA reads TGCGCCAGCAGCTTGGGACAGGGGTACCAAGAGACCCAGTACTTC. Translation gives CASSLGQGYQETQYF. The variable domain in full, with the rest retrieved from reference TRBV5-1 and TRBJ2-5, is KAGVTQTPRYLIKTRGQQVTLSCSPISGHRSVSWYQQTPGQGLQFLFEYFSETQRNKGNFPGRFSGRQFSNSRSEMNVSTLELGDSALYLCASSLGQGYQETQYFGPGTRLLVL.

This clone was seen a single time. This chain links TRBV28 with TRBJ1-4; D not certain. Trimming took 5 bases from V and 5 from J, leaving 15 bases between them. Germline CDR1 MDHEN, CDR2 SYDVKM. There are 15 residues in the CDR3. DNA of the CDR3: TGTGCCAGCAGTCCCCGGACGTTAGCCAATGAAAAACTGTTTTTT. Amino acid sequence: CASSPRTLANEKLFF.

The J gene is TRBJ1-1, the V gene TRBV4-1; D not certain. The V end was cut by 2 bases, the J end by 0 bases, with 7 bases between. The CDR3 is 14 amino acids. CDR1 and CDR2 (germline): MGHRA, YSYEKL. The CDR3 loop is CASSQRNMNTEAFF. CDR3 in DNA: TGCGCCAGCAGCCAAAGGAACATGAACACTGAAGCTTTCTTT.

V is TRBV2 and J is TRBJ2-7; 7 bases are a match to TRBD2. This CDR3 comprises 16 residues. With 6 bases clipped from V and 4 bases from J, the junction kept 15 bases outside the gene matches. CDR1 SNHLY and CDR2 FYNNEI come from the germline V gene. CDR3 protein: CASRASSLALGYEQYF. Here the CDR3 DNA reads TGTGCCAGCAGGGCGAGTTCACTAGCGTTAGGGTACGAGCAGTACTTC.

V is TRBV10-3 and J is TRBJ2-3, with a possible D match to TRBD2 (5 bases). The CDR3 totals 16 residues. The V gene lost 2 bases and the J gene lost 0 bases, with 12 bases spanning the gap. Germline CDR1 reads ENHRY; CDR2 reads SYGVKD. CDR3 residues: CAISEDSVLSTDTQYF. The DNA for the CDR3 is TGTGCCATCAGTGAGGATAGCGTACTAAGCACAGATACGCAGTATTTT.

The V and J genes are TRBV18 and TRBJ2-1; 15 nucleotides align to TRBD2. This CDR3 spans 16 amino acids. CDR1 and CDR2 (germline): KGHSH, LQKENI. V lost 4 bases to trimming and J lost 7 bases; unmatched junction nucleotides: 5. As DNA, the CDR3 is TGTGCCAGCTCACTCGGACTAGCGGGAGGGGAAAATGAGCAGTTCTTC. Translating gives CASSLGLAGGENEQFF.

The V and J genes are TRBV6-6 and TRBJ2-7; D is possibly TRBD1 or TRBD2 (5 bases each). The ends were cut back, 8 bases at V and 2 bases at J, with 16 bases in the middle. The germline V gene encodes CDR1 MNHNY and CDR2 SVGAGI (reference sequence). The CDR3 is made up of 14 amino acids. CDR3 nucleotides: TGTGCCAGCCAGACGAGGGGCTCCACCTACGAGCAGTACTTC. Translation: CASQTRGSTYEQYF.